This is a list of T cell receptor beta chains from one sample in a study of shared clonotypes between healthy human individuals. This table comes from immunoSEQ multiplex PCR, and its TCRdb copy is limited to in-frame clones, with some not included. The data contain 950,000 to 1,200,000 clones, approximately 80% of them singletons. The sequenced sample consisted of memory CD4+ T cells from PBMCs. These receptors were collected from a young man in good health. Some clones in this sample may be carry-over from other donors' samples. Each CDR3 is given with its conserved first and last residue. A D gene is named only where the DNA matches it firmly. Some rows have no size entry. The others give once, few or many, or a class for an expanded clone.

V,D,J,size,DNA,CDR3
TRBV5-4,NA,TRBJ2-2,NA,TGTGCCAGCAGCCAGGGTGGTGTTGGAGGGACCGGGGAGCTGTTTTTT,CASSQGGVGGTGELFF
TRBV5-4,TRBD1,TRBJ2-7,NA,TGTGCCAGCAGCACCGGGACAGGTTCATGGGAGCAGTACTTC,CASSTGTGSWEQYF
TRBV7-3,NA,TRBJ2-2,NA,TGTGCCAGCAGCTCCCAGAAATCCGGGGAGCTGTTTTTT,CASSSQKSGELFF
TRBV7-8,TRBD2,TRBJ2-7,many,TGTGCCAGCAGCTTACGCCGGGAGGCCTACGAGCAGTACTTC,CASSLRREAYEQYF
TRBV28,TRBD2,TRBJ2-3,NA,TGTGCCAGCAGTTTAGCGCTAGCGGGGTTCAGGGATACGCAGTATTTT,CASSLALAGFRDTQYF
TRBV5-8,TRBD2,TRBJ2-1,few,TGTGCCAGCAGCCAGGGACTAGCGGGAGCCTACAATGAGCAGTTCTTC,CASSQGLAGAYNEQFF
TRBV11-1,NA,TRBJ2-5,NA,TGTGCCAGCAGCTCCCGGGGGAGGAACCGAGAGACCCAGTACTTC,CASSSRGRNRETQYF
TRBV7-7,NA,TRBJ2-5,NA,TGTGCCAGCAGCTGGAGGTTAACAGAGACCCAGTACTTC,CASSWRLTETQYF
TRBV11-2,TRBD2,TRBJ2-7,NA,TGTGCCAGCAGCTTAGAGACTAGCGGAGAATACGAGCAGTACTTC,CASSLETSGEYEQYF
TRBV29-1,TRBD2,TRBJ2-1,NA,TGCAGCGTCCAACTTGGACTAGCGACCTACAATGAGCAGTTCTTC,CSVQLGLATYNEQFF
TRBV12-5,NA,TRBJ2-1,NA,TGTGCTAGTGGTTTGGGCATAAACGCGGATAATGAGCAGTTCTTC,CASGLGINADNEQFF
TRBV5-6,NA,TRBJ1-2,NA,TGTGCCAGCAGCTTGGTGTCAGGGGATTATGGCTACACCTTC,CASSLVSGDYGYTF
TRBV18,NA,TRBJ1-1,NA,TGTGCCAGCTCCCTGAACAGGGACACTGAAGCTTTCTTT,CASSLNRDTEAFF
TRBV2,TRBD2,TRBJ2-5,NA,TGTGCCAGCAGAGCTAGCGGGCCAGAGACCCAGTACTTC,CASRASGPETQYF
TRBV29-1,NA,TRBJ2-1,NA,TGCAGCGTTGTGGTGGCGGGCCACTCCTACAATGAGCAGTTCTTC,CSVVVAGHSYNEQFF
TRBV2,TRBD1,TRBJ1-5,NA,TGTGCCAGCGATAGGGGGCGAGAGGGGCAGCCCCAGCATTTT,CASDRGREGQPQHF
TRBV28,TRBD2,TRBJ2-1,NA,TGTGCCAGCAGTTTCCCTAGACTAGCAGGCTACAATGAGCAGTTCTTC,CASSFPRLAGYNEQFF
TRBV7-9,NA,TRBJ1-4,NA,TGTGCCAGCAGCCAGGGCCCGTGGGTTGAAAAACTGTTTTTT,CASSQGPWVEKLFF
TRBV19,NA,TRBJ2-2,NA,TGTGCCAGTAGTATAGGTGGGGAGCTGTTTTTT,CASSIGGELFF
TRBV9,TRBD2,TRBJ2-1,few,TGTGCCAGCAGCGTAAGACTAGCGGGAGTACATGAGCAGTTCTTC,CASSVRLAGVHEQFF
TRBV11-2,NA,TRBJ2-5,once,TGTGCCAGCAGCGCAGGCGAGACCCAGTACTTC,CASSAGETQYF
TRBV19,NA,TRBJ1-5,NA,TGTGCCAGTAGTATAGACTCTGATCAGCCCCAGCATTTT,CASSIDSDQPQHF
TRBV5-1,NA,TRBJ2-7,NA,TGCGCCAGCAGCTTTAGCGGATTCTCCTACGAGCAGTACTTC,CASSFSGFSYEQYF
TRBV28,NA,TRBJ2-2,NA,TGTGCCAGCGAGACGAACACCGGGGAGCTGTTTTTT,CASETNTGELFF
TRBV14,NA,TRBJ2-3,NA,TGTGCCAGCAGCCAAGAGGTGATTAGCACAGATACGCAGTATTTT,CASSQEVISTDTQYF
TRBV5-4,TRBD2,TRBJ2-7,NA,TGTGCCAGCAGCTTGGCTAGCGGGCCGACCTACGAGCAGTACTTC,CASSLASGPTYEQYF
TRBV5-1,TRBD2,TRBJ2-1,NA,TGCGCCAGCAGCACCTCCGGGACTAGTCCCTACAATGAGCAGTTCTTC,CASSTSGTSPYNEQFF
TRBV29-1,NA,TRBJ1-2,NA,TGCAGCGTGGGCGGGGGGCATGGCTACACCTTC,CSVGGGHGYTF
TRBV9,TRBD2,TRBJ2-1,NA,TGTGCCAGCAGCGTAGCGGGGGGTCCCTCCTACAATGAGCAGTTCTTC,CASSVAGGPSYNEQFF
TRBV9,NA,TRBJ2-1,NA,TGTGCCAGCAGCGCCGGACTCGGCTTCAATGAGCAGTTCTTC,CASSAGLGFNEQFF
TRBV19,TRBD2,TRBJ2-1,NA,TGTGCCAGTAGTAGGACTAGCGGGAGTAGAAATGAGCAGTTCTTC,CASSRTSGSRNEQFF
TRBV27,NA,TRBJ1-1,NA,TGTGCCAGCAGTTCCTACGGCGGGGGGAGGAACACTGAAGCTTTCTTT,CASSSYGGGRNTEAFF
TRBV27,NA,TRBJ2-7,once,TGTGCCAGCAGTTTTGGGTACTCCTACGAGCAGTACTTC,CASSFGYSYEQYF
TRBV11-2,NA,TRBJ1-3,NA,TGTGCCAGCAGCTTAGTGGGGGGCACTGGAAACACCATATATTTT,CASSLVGGTGNTIYF
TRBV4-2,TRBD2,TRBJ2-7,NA,TGTGCCAGCAGCCAAGTCGACCCACTTAGCGGGAGAACCTACGAGCAGTACTTC,CASSQVDPLSGRTYEQYF
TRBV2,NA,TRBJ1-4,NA,TGTGCCAGCAGCGGGGGGCGGGGTAATGAAAAACTGTTTTTT,CASSGGRGNEKLFF
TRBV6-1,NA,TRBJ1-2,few,TGTGCCAGCAGCTTTTTCCCTGACTATGGCTACACCTTC,CASSFFPDYGYTF
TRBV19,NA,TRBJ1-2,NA,TGTGCCAGTAGTATCCAGGGTTACGCCTATGGCTACACCTTC,CASSIQGYAYGYTF
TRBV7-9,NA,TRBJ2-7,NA,TGTGCCAGCAGCTTAGTCGGAGGGAAGGTCTCCTACGAGCAGTACTTC,CASSLVGGKVSYEQYF
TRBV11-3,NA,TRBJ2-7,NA,TGTGCCAGCAGCCCCCACAGGAGCTCCTACGAGCAGTACTTC,CASSPHRSSYEQYF
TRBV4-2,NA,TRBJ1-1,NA,TGTGCCAGCAGCCAAGCAGGGATGAACACTGAAGCTTTCTTT,CASSQAGMNTEAFF
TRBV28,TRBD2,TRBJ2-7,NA,TGTGCCAGCAGCCCTCTAGCGGGAGGGTCCTACGAGCAGTACTTC,CASSPLAGGSYEQYF
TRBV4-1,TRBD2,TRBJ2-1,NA,TGCGCCAGCAGCCAAGATCCTAGCGGGACCTACAATGAGCAGTTCTTC,CASSQDPSGTYNEQFF
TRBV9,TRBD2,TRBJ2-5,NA,TGTGCCAGCAGCCCCTTTTTGGCTAGCGGGTCTGGCGAAGAGACCCAGTACTTC,CASSPFLASGSGEETQYF
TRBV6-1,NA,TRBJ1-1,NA,TGTGCCGCGCCCCGTGGGGGACTCATGAACACTGAAGCTTTCTTT,CAAPRGGLMNTEAFF
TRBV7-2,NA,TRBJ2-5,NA,TGTGCCAGCAGCTTAGTCTTGGCCCAACCTCAAGAGACCCAGTACTTC,CASSLVLAQPQETQYF
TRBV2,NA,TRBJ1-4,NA,TGTGCCAGCAGCGGGAGGATGGTGGGTGAAAAACTGTTTTTT,CASSGRMVGEKLFF
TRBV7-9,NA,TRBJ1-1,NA,TGTGCCAGCAGCAGAATCGGAGCTTTCTTT,CASSRIGAFF
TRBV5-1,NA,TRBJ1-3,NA,TGCGCCAGCAGCTTAGGTGGGGGGAACACCATATATTTT,CASSLGGGNTIYF
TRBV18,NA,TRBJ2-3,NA,TGTGCCAGCTCGCCGGACTTGGATACGCAGTATTTT,CASSPDLDTQYF
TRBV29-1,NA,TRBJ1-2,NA,TGCAGCGTTGGGAGGGGCCTGGCAGGCTATGGCTACACCTTC,CSVGRGLAGYGYTF
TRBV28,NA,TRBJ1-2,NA,TGTGCCAGCAGTTCCGTGGGTTACAACTATGGCTACACCTTC,CASSSVGYNYGYTF